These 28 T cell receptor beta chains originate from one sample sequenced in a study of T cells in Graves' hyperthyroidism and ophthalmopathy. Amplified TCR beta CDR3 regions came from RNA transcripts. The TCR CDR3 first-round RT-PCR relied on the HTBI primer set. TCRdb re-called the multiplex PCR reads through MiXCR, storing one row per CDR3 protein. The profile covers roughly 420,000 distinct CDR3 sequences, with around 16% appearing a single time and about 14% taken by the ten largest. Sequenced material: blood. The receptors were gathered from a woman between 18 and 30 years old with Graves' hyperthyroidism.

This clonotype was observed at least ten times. The CDR3 nucleotides read TGTGCCAGCAGAACCACCAGGATCAGCGAGCAGTACTTC. This codes for CASRTTRISEQYF. The chain has TRBV6-1 and TRBJ2-7; D remains unclear. V was cut by 6 bases and J by 6 bases, with 15 bases left in between. The CDR3 contains 13 residues. The germline V gene has CDR1 MNHNS and CDR2 SASEGT.

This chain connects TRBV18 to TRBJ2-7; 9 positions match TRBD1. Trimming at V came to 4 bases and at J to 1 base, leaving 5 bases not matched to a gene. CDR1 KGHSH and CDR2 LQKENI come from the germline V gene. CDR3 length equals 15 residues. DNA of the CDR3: TGTGCCAGCTCACGAGAACAGGGGGCTTCCTACGAGCAGTACTTC. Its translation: CASSREQGASYEQYF.

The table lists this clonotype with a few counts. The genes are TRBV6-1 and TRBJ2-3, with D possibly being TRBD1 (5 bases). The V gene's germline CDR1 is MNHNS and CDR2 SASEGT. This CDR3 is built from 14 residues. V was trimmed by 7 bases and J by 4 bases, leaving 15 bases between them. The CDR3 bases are TGTGCCAGCAACCTACAGGAGTTTGCAGATACGCAGTATTTT. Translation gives CASNLQEFADTQYF.

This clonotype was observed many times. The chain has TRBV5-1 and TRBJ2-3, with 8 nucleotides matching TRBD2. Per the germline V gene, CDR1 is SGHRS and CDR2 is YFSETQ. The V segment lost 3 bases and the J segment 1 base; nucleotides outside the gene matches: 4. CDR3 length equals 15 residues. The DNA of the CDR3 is TGCGCCAGCAGCTCGAGGACTAGCCGCACAGATACGCAGTATTTT. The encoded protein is CASSSRTSRTDTQYF.

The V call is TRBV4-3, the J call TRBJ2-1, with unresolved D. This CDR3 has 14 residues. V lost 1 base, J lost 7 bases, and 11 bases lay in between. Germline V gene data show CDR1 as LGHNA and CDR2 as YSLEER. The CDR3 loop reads CASSQGRYTNEQFF. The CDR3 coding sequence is TGCGCCAGCAGCCAAGGGCGCTACACAAATGAGCAGTTCTTC.

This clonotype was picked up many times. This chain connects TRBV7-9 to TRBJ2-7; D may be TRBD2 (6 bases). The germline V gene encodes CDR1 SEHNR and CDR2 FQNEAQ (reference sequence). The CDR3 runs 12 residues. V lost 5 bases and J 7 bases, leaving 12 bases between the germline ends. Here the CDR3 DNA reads TGTGCCAGCAGCGCCATCGCGGGGGAGCAGTACTTC. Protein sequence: CASSAIAGEQYF.

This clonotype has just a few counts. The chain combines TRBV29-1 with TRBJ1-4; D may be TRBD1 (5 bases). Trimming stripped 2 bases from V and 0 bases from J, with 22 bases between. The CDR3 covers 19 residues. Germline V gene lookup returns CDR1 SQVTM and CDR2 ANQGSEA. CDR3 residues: CSVEMANRPGATTNEKLFF. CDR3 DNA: TGCAGCGTTGAAATGGCCAACAGGCCCGGAGCAACAACTAATGAAAAACTGTTTTTT.

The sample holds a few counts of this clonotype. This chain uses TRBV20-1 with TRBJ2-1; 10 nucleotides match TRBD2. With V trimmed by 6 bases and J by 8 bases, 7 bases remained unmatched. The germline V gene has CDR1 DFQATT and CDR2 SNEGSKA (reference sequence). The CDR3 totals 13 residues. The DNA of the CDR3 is TGCAGTGCAAGCTGGCTAGCGGGAGATGAGCAGTTCTTC. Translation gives CSASWLAGDEQFF.

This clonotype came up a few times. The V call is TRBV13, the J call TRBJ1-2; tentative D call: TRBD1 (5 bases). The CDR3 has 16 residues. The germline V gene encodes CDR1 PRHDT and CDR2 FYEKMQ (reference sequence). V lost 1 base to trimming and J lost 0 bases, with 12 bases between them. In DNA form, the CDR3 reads TGTGCCAGCAGCTTAGTCCCGAGACAGCCTAACTATGGCTACACCTTC. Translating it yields CASSLVPRQPNYGYTF.

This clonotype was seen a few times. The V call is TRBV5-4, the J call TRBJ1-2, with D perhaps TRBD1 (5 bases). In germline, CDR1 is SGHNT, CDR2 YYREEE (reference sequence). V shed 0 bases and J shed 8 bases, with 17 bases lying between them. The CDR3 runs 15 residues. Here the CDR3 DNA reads TGTGCCAGCAGCTTGGAATTTTGGGACCCGGAGGGCTACACCTTC. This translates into CASSLEFWDPEGYTF.

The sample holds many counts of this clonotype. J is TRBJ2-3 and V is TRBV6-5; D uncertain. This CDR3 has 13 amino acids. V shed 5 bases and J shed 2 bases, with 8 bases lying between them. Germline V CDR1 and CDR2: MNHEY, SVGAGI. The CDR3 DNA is TGTGCCAGCAGTCTAACGTACACAGATACGCAGTATTTT. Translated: CASSLTYTDTQYF.

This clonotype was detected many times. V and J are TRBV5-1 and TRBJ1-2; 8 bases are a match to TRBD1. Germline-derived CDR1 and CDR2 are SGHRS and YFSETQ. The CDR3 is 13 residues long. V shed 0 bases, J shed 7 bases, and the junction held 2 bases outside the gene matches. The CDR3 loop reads CASSLGGTGGYTF. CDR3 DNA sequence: TGCGCCAGCAGCTTGGGCGGGACAGGTGGCTACACCTTC.

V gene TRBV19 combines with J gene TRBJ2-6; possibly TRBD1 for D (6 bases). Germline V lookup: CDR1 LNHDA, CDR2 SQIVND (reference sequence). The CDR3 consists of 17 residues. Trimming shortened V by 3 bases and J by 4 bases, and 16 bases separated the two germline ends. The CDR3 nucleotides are TGTGCCAGTAGTATTGGCAGGGGAGCTGTGGGGGCCAACGTCCTGACTTTC. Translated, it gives CASSIGRGAVGANVLTF.

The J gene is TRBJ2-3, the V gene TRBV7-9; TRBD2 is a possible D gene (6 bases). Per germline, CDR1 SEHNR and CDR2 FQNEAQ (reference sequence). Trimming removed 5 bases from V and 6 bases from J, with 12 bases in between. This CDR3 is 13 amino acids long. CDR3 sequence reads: CASSDGRPDTQYF. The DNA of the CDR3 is TGTGCCAGCAGCGATGGGAGGCCGGATACGCAGTATTTT.

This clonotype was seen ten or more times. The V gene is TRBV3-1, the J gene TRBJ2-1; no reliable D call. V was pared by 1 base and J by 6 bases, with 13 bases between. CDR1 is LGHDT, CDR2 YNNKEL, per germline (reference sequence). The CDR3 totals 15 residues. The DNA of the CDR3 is TGTGCCAGCAGCCAAGTGGAATCCCGCCCCAATGAGCAGTTCTTC. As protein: CASSQVESRPNEQFF.

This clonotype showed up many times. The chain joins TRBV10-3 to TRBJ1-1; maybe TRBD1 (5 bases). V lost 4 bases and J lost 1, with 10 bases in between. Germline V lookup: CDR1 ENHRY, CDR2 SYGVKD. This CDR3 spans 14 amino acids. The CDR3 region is CAISGRTSNTEAFF. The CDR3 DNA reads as TGTGCCATCAGTGGTCGGACATCGAACACTGAAGCTTTCTTT.

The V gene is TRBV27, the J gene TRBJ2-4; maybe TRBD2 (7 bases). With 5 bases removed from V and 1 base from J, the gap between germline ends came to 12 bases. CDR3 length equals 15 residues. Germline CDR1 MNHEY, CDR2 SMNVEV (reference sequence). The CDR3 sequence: CASSNAGAAKNIQYF. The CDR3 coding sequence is TGTGCCAGCAGTAACGCGGGGGCCGCCAAAAACATTCAGTACTTC.

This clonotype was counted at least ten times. The CDR3 DNA follows: TGTGCCAGCAGTGGACTAGCAGTTCTCAATGAGCAGTTCTTC. Translating gives CASSGLAVLNEQFF. The V and J genes are TRBV2 and TRBJ2-1; 7 nucleotides match TRBD2. There are 14 residues in the CDR3. V lost 4 bases and J lost 6; bases outside the gene matches: 6. CDR1 is SNHLY, CDR2 FYNNEI, per germline.

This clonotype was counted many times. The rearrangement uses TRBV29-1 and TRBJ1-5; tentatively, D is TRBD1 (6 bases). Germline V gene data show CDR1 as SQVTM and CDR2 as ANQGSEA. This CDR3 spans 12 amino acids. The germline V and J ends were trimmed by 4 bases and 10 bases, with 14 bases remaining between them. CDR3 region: CSVGQAQGPQHF. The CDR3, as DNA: TGCAGCGTTGGACAGGCTCAGGGCCCCCAGCATTTT.

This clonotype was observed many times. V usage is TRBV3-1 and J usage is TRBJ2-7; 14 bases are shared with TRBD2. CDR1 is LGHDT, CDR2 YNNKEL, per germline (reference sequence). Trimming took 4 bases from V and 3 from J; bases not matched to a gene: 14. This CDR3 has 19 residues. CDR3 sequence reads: CASSPWTSGRWTRSYEQYF. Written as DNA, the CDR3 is TGTGCCAGCAGCCCCTGGACTAGCGGGAGGTGGACCCGGAGCTACGAGCAGTACTTC.

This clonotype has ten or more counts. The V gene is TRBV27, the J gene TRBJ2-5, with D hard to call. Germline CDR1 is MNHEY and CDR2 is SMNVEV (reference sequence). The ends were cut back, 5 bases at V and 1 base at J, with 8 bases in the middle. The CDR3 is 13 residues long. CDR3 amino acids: CASSARIQETQYF. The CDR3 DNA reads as TGTGCCAGCAGTGCTAGAATCCAAGAGACCCAGTACTTC.

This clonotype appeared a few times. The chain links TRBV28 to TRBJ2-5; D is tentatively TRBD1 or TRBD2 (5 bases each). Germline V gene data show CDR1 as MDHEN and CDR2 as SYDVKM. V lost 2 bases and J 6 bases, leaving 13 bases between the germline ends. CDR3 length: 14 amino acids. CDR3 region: CASSLRGTLQTQYF. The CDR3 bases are TGTGCCAGCAGTTTACGAGGGACCCTACAGACCCAGTACTTC.

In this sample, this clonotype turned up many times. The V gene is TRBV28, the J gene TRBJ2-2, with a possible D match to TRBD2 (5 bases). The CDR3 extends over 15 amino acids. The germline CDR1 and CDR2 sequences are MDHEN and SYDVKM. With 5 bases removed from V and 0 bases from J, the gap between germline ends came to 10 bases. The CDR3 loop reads CASSPSRANTGELFF. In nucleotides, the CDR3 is TGTGCCAGCAGTCCCTCGAGGGCGAACACCGGGGAGCTGTTTTTT. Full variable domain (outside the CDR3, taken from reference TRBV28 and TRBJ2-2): DVKVTQSSRYLVKRTGEKVFLECVQDMDHENMFWYRQDPGLGLRLIYFSYDVKMKEKGDIPEGYSVSREKKERFSLILESASTNQTSMYLCASSPSRANTGELFFGEGSRLTVL.

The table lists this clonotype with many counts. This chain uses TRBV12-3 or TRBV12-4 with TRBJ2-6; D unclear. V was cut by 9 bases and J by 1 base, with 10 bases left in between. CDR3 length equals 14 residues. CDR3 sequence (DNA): TGTGCCAGTGCCAAAGAGTCTGGGGCCAACGTCCTGACTTTC. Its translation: CASAKESGANVLTF.

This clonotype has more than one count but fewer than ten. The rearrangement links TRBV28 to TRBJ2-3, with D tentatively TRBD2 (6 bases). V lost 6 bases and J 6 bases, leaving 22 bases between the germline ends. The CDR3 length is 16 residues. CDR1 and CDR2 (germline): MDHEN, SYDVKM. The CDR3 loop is CASRPRGRGSGDTQYF. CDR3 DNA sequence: TGTGCCAGCAGACCCCGTGGGCGGGGCTCTGGGGATACGCAGTATTTT.

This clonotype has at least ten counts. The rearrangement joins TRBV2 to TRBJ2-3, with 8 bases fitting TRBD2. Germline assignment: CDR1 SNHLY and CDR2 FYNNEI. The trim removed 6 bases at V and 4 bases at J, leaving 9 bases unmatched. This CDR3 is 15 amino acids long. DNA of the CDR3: TGTGCCAGCAGCCCGTGGACTAGCATCCCAGATACGCAGTATTTT. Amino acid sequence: CASSPWTSIPDTQYF.

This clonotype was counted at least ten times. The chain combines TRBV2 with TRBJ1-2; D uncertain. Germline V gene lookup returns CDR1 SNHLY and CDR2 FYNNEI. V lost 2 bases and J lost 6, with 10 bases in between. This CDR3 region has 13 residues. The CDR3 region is CASSERPEDGYTF. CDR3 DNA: TGTGCCAGCAGTGAACGACCGGAGGATGGCTACACCTTC. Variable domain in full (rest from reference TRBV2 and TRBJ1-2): EPEVTQTPSHQVTQMGQEVILRCVPISNHLYFYWYRQILGQKVEFLVSFYNNEISEKSEIFDDQFSVERPDGSNFTLKIRSTKLEDSAMYFCASSERPEDGYTFGSGTRLTVV.

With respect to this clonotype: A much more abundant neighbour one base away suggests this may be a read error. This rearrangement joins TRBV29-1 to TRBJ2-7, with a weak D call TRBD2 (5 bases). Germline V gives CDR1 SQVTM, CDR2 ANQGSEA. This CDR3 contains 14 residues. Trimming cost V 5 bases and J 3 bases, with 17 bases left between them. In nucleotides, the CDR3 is TGCAGCGTTTGGTACAGCGGCCGTGTCTACGAGCAGTACTTC. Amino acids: CSVWYSGRVYEQYF.